These T cell receptor beta chains were read from a single sample in a study of spatial heterogeneity in lung cancer. TCRdb re-called the 5' RACE reads with MiXCR, one entry per CDR3 protein. This table has around 120,000 distinct CDR3 sequences, less than 15% appearing once. Specimen: PBMCs, collected at follow-up. The receptors were gathered from a male donor with early-stage non-small cell lung cancer. Each CDR3 is given without its conserved first and last residue. Fields, in order: clone size, V gene, D gene, CDR3 protein. The D gene is left open where the match is weak. Where a row states a size, it is once, few, many or the class of an expanded clone; other rows omit it.

>-|TRBV27|TRBD1
ASSLGWTGAKNIQY
>few|TRBV6-2/TRBV6-3|-
ASSLDGYQPQH
>few|TRBV27|-
ASKWAGLRTDTQY
>many|TRBV19|-
ASNRDTATNEKLF
>-|TRBV7-2|-
ASSLLTGGQPQH
>-|TRBV12-3/TRBV12-4|TRBD2
ASRGGGTLGDTQY
>-|TRBV20-1|-
SARPGPLNTGELF
>many|TRBV10-2|-
ASSGADDNYGYT
>few|TRBV7-8|TRBD1
ASSPRTGGDTGNTIY
>-|TRBV19|TRBD1
ASQTGNNQQETQY
>-|TRBV28|-
ASSLGGGSSYNEQF
>few|TRBV10-1|-
ATSDSNQPQH
>-|TRBV12-5|-
ASGPPGNTEAF
>many|TRBV27|-
ASSFQGMNTGELF
>-|TRBV7-2|-
ASSLIVRRGHWETQY
>-|TRBV10-1|-
ASSESGKYQETQY
>few|TRBV5-1|-
ASSLAGDSQETQY
>-|TRBV20-1|-
SASDSSYEQY
>-|TRBV5-1|TRBD1
ASSQTGVSNQPQH
>few|TRBV10-3|-
AISEGLSSYNEQF
>few|TRBV11-2|-
ASSLVGGLGNTIY
>-|TRBV29-1|-
SVGGGTEAF
>-|TRBV27|-
ASSSIGGLDTQY
>-|TRBV5-1|-
ASSRRTNYGYT
>-|TRBV7-9|-
ASSEVQEKLF
>few|TRBV12-3/TRBV12-4|-
ASSFRLGTGRNTEAF
>many|TRBV18|-
ASSPVHGNYNEQF
>-|TRBV6-5|-
ASSYRQGYGYT
>many|TRBV6-5|TRBD1
ASSRTGGNSPLH
>few|TRBV6-5|-
ASSRRDAEAF
>-|TRBV28|-
ASSPSLHRAYPRETQY
>many|TRBV10-3|TRBD2
AITSGTDTQY
>many|TRBV29-1|-
SVVQGGGNQPQH
>-|TRBV24-1|-
ATRERGNTEAF
>-|TRBV6-1|-
ASRRDPRDQPQH